The present TCR beta chain was sequenced within a study of control samples from healthy donors and cancer patients. Deletions cut 2 bases from V and 4 bases from J, with 17 bases between. Germline V lookup: CDR1 SEHNR, CDR2 FQNEAQ (reference sequence). The CDR3 runs 16 residues. The protocol was immunoSEQ multiplex PCR, while the TCRdb copy is restricted to in-frame clones and leaves out a portion. Of about 180,000 clones in the sample, approximately 94% are singletons; the top ten hold about 1.4%. Sequencing was carried out using blood. This sequence was found in a woman between 18 and 29 years old in good health. The chain recombines TRBV7-9 with TRBJ1-1, with D hard to call. Written as DNA, the CDR3 is TGTGCCAGCAGCTTACCGGTTGACACCTCCAGCACTGAAGCTTTCTTT. Translating it yields CASSLPVDTSSTEAFF.